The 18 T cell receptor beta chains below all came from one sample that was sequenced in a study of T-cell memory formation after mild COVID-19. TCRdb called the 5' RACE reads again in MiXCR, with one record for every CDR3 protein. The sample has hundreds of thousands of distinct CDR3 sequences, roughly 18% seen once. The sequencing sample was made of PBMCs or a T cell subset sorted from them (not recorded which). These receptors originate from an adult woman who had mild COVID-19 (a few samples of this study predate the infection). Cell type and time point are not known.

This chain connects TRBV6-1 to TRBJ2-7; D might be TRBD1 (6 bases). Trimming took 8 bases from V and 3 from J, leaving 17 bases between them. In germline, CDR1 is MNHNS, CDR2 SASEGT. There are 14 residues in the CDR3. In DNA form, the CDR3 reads TGTGCCAGCCACGGACAGCCCTATTACTACGAGCAGTACTTC. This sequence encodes CASHGQPYYYEQYF.

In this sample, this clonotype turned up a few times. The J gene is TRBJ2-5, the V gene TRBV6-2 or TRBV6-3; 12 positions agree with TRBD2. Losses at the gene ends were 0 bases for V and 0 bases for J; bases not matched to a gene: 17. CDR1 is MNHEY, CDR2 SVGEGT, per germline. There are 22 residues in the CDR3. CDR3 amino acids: CASSYSPRLAGAGRFYQETQYF. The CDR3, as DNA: TGTGCCAGCAGTTACTCACCAAGACTAGCGGGGGCCGGAAGGTTTTACCAAGAGACCCAGTACTTC.

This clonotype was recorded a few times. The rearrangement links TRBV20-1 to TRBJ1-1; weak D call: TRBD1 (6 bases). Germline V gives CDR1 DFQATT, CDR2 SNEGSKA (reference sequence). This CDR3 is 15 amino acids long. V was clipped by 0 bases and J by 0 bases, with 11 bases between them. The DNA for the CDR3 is TGCAGTGCTAGAGATCGACAGGCTTTGAACACTGAAGCTTTCTTT. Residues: CSARDRQALNTEAFF.

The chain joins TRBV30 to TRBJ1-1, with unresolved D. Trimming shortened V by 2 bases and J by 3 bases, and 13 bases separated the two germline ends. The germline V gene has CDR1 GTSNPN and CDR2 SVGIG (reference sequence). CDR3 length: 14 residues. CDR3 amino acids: CAWSWEAGDTEAFF. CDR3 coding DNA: TGTGCCTGGAGTTGGGAGGCCGGGGACACTGAAGCTTTCTTT.

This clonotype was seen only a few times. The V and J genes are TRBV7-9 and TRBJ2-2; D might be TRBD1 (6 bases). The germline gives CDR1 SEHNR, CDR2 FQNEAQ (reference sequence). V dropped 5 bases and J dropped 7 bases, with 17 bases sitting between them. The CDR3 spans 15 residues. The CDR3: CASSRWTETDGELFF. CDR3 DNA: TGTGCCAGCAGCCGATGGACAGAAACTGACGGGGAGCTGTTTTTT.

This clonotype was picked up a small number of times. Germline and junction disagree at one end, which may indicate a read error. The CDR3 DNA is TGCAGTGCTAGAGAACCCCAACTAGCGGGAGGGTCCTACTCCTACAATGAGCAGTTATTC. Encoded protein: CSAREPQLAGGSYSYNEQLF. The chain employs TRBV20-1 and TRBJ2-1, with 13 nucleotides matching TRBD2. The CDR3 totals 20 residues. Germline lookup yields CDR1 DFQATT and CDR2 SNEGSKA (reference sequence).

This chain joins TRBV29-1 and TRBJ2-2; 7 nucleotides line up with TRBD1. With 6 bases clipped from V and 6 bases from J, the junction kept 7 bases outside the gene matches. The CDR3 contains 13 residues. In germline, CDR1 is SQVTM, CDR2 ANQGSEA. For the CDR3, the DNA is TGCAGCGTCTCGACAGGGATAGCCGGGGAGCTGTTTTTT. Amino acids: CSVSTGIAGELFF.

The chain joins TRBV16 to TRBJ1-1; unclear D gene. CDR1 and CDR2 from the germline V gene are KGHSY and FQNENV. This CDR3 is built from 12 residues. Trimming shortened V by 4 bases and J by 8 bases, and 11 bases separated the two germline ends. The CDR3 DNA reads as TGTGCCAGCAGCCTCGGCATAATAGAAGCTTTCTTT. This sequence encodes CASSLGIIEAFF.

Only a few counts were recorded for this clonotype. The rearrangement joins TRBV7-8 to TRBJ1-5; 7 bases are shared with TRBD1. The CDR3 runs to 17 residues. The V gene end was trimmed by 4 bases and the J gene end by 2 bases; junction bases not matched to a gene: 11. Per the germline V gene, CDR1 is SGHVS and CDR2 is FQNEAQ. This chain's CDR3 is CASSSWTAQGGNQPQHF. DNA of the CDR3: TGTGCCAGCAGCTCGTGGACGGCTCAGGGGGGCAATCAGCCCCAGCATTTT.

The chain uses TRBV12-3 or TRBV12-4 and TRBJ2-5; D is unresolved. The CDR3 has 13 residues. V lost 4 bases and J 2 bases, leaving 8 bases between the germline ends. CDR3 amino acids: CASSSAGQETQYF. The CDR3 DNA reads TGTGCCAGCAGTTCCGCAGGACAAGAGACCCAGTACTTC.

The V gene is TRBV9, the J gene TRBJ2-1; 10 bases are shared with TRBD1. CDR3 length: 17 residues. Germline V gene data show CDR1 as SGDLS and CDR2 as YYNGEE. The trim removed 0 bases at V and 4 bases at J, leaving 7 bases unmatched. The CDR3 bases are TGTGCCAGCAGCGTAGTGTTTGGGGACAGGGGTTACAATGAGCAGTTCTTC. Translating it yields CASSVVFGDRGYNEQFF.

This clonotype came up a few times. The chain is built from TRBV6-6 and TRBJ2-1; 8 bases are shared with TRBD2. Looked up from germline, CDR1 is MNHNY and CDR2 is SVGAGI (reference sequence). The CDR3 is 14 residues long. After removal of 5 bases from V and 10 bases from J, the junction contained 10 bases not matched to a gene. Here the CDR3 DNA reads TGTGCCAGCAGTGCCGGGACTAGTATTCCCGAGCAGTTCTTC. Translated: CASSAGTSIPEQFF.

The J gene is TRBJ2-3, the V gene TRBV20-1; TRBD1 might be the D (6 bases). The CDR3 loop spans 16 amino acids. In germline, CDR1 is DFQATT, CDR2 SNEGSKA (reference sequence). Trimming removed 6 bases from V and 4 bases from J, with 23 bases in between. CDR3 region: CSAPRIIRGGADTQYF. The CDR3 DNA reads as TGCAGTGCCCCCCGGATTATTAGAGGGGGAGCAGATACGCAGTATTTT.

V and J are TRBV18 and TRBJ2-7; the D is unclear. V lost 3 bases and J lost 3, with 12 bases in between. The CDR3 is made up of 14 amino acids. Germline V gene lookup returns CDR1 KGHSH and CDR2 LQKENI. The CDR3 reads CASSPQGPNYEQYF. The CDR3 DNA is TGTGCCAGCTCACCCCAAGGACCGAACTACGAGCAGTACTTC.

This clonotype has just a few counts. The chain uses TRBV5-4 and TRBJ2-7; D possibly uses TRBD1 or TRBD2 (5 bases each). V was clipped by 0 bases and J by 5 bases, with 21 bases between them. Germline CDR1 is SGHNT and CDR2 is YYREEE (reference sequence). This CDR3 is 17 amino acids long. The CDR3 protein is CASSLGWGLDDGNEQYF. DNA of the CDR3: TGTGCCAGCAGCTTGGGATGGGGGTTAGACGATGGAAACGAGCAGTACTTC.

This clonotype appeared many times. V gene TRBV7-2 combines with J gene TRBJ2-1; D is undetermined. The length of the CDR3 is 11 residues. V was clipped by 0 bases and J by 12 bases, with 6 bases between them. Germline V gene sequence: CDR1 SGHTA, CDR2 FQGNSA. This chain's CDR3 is CASSLARTQFF. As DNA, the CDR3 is TGTGCCAGCAGCTTAGCGAGGACGCAGTTCTTC.

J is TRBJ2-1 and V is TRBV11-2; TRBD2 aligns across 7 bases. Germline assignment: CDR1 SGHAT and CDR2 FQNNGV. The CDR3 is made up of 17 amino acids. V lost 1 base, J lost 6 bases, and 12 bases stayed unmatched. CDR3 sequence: CASSLGKTSIVRNEQFF. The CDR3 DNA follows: TGTGCCAGCAGCTTAGGGAAGACTAGCATTGTCCGCAATGAGCAGTTCTTC.

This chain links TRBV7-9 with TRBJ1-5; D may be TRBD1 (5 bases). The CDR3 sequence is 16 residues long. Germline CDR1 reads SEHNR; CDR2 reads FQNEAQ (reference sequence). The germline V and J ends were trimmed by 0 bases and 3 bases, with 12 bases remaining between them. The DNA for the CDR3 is TGTGCCAGCAGCTTAGCACGCCAGGGATACAATCAGCCCCAGCATTTT. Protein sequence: CASSLARQGYNQPQHF.